The clone carrying this T cell receptor (beta chain) was recorded once. The antigen is unknown. The data stem from a study of Ad26.COV2.S vaccination and SARS-CoV-2 variants. Across the whole study: Among those in the COV1001 Ad26.COV2.S trial arm was the donor. General study findings and limits: TCR breadth and depth estimates may have understated total T cell responses. CD8+ and CD4+ T cells specific for spike reportedly responded with substantial breadth after vaccination.

J was trimmed by 8 bases and V by 5 bases; bases with no gene match: 4. This CDR3 contains 13 residues. The germline V gene has CDR1 SGHVS and CDR2 FQNEAQ. The treatment: 19 received Ad26.COV2.S at low or high dose, single or two shots; roughly 5 received placebo; per-sample allocation not given. The samples date from day 63 after the first vaccine or placebo injection. The shot given was an Ad26 vector that makes Wuhan-strain SARS-CoV-2 spike. Generated by immunoSEQ multiplex PCR, the TCRdb table keeps only in-frame clones and is missing some. The sample yields fewer than 900,000 clones, approximately 88% seen once.

V is TRBV7-8 and J is TRBJ2-1, with 9 positions matching TRBD2. This clonotype originated in a person between 18 and 65 years old who received the Ad26.COV2.S COVID-19 vaccine or a placebo. Sequenced here: peripheral blood, sampled in a trial of Ad26.COV2.S vaccine versus placebo. Here the CDR3 reads CASSPGLADEQFF. CDR3 nucleotides: TGTGCCAGCAGCCCGGGACTAGCCGATGAGCAGTTCTTC. The entire variable domain, with the rest obtained from reference TRBV7-8 and TRBJ2-1, is as follows: GAGVSQSPRYKVAKRGQDVALRCDPISGHVSLFWYQQALGQGPEFLTYFQNEAQLDKSGLPSDRFFAERPEGSVSTLKIQRTQQEDSAVYLCASSPGLADEQFFGPGTRLTVL.